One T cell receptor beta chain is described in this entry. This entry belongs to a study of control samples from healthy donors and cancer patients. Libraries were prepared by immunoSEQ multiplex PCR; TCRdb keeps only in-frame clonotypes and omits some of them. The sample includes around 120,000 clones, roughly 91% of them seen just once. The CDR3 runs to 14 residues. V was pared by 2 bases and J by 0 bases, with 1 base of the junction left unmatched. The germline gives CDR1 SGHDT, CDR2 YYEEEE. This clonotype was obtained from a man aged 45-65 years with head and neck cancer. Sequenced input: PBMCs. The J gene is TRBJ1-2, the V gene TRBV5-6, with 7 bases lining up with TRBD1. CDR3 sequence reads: CASSLGGSNYGYTF. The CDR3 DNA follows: TGTGCCAGCAGCTTAGGGGGCTCTAACTATGGCTACACCTTC.